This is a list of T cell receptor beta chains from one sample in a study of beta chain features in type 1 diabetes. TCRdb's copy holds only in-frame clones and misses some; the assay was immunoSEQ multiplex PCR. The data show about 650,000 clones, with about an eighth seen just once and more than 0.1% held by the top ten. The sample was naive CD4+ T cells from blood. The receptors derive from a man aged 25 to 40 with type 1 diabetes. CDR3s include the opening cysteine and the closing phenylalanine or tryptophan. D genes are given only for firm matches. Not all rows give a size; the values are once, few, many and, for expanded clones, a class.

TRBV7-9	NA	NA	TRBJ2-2	CASMALNTGELFF	TGTGCCAGCATGGCACTCAACACCGGGGAGCTGTTTTTT
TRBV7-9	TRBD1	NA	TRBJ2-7	CASSKEVQGAYEQYF	TGTGCCAGCAGCAAAGAGGTCCAGGGGGCCTACGAGCAGTACTTC
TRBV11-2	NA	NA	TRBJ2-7	CASSLSDGGYEQYF	TGTGCCAGCAGCTTATCGGACGGTGGCTACGAGCAGTACTTC
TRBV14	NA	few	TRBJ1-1	CASSSRTSVGAFF	TGTGCCAGCAGCTCTAGAACGTCAGTGGGAGCTTTCTTT
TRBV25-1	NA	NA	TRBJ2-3	CASSELGAPQLYF	TGTGCCAGCAGTGAACTGGGGGCCCCCCAGCTGTATTTT
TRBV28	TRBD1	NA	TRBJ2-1	CASSTAAGGYNEQFF	TGTGCCAGCAGTACTGCGGCAGGGGGCTACAATGAGCAGTTCTTC
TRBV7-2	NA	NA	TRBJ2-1	CASSFTGYGYNEQFF	TGTGCCAGCAGCTTCACAGGCTATGGCTACAATGAGCAGTTCTTC
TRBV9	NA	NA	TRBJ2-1	CASSQRGTYNEQFF	TGTGCCAGCAGCCAAAGGGGGACCTACAATGAGCAGTTCTTC
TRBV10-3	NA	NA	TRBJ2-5	CATGFGGQETQYF	TGTGCCACTGGGTTCGGGGGCCAAGAGACCCAGTACTTC
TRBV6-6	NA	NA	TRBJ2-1	CASEWRARNEQFF	TGTGCCAGCGAGTGGAGAGCGCGCAATGAGCAGTTCTTC
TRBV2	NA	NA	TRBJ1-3	CASSVGPLRTIYF	TGTGCCAGCAGTGTTGGACCCCTGCGGACCATATATTTT
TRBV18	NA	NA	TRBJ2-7	CASSPSGRGNYEQYF	TGTGCCAGCTCACCTTCAGGACGGGGAAACTACGAGCAGTACTTC
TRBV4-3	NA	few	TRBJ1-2	CASSQAGNPNTYGYTF	TGCGCCAGCAGCCAAGCTGGGAATCCCAATACCTATGGCTACACCTTC
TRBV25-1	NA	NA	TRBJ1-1	CASRVNSEGPFEAFF	TGTGCCAGCAGGGTGAATTCGGAGGGACCTTTTGAAGCTTTCTTT
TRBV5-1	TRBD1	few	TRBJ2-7	CASRKTGSYEQYF	TGCGCCAGCAGAAAGACAGGGAGTTACGAGCAGTACTTC
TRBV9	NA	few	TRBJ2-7	CASSVFPETYEQYF	TGTGCCAGCAGCGTCTTCCCGGAAACCTACGAGCAGTACTTC
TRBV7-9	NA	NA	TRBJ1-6	CASSQDGNSPLHF	TGTGCCAGCAGTCAGGACGGAAATTCACCCCTCCACTTT
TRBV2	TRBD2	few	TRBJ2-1	CASSVIPTSVWNEQFF	TGTGCCAGCAGTGTCATTCCGACTAGCGTTTGGAACGAGCAGTTCTTC
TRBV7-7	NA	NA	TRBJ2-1	CASSLGGSYNEQFF	TGTGCCAGCAGCTTGGGGGGCTCCTACAATGAGCAGTTCTTC
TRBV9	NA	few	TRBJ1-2	CASSVGTDYGYTF	TGTGCCAGCAGCGTTGGGACGGACTATGGCTACACCTTC
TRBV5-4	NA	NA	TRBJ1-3	CASSLTGSGNTIYF	TGTGCCAGCAGCTTGACAGGGTCTGGAAACACCATATATTTT
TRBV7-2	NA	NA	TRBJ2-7	CASSGGYPRDEQYF	TGTGCCAGCAGTGGGGGGTACCCAAGGGACGAGCAGTACTTC
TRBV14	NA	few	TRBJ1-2	CASSQVGGSWDYGYTF	TGTGCCAGCAGCCAAGTCGGCGGGTCTTGGGACTATGGCTACACCTTC
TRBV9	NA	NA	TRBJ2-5	CASSVKQGGETQYF	TGTGCCAGCAGCGTAAAACAGGGCGGGGAGACCCAGTACTTC
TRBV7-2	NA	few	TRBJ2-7	CASSATRPSQGFSYEQYF	TGTGCCAGCAGCGCAACACGCCCTTCACAGGGTTTCTCCTACGAGCAGTACTTC
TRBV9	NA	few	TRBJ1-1	CASSIGPNTEAFF	TGTGCCAGCAGCATCGGACCGAACACTGAAGCTTTCTTT
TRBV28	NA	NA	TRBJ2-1	CASSLKVVGIYNEQFF	TGTGCCAGCAGTTTAAAGGTTGTAGGGATATACAATGAGCAGTTCTTC
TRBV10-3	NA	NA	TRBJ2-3	CATGSRAFTDTQYF	TGTGCCACCGGCAGCAGAGCTTTCACAGATACGCAGTATTTT
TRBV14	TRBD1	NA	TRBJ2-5	CASSQGTGIETQYF	TGTGCCAGCAGCCAAGGGACAGGGATTGAGACCCAGTACTTC
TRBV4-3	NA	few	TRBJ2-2	CASSRKEAGYGGTGELFF	TGCGCCAGCAGCCGCAAAGAGGCAGGTTATGGGGGCACCGGGGAGCTGTTTTTT
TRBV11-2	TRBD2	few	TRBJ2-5	CASSPGLAGGQETQYF	TGTGCCAGCAGCCCGGGACTAGCGGGGGGTCAAGAGACCCAGTACTTC
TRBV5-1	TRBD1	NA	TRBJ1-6	CASSSGQGAGNSPLHF	TGCGCCAGCAGCTCTGGACAGGGGGCGGGAAATTCACCCCTCCACTTT
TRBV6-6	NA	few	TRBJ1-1	CASSYGTQGTEAFF	TGTGCCAGCAGTTACGGAACACAGGGAACTGAAGCTTTCTTT
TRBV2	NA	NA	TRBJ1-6	CASREAPDYNSPLHF	TGTGCCAGCAGAGAGGCACCGGACTATAATTCACCCCTCCACTTT
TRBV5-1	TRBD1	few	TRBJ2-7	CASSLATDRGPYEQYF	TGCGCCAGCAGCTTGGCCACGGACAGGGGGCCTTACGAGCAGTACTTC
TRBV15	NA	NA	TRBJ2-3	CATSGGAGDTQYF	TGTGCCACCAGCGGGGGGGCCGGGGATACGCAGTATTTT
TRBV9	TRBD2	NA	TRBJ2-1	CASSVVGAFSGGFNEQFF	TGTGCCAGCAGCGTAGTGGGCGCCTTTAGCGGGGGCTTCAATGAGCAGTTCTTC
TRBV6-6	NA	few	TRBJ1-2	CASKESPNYGYTF	TGTGCCAGCAAGGAATCCCCTAACTATGGCTACACCTTC
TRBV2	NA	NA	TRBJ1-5	CASSEAAVNQPQHF	TGTGCCAGCAGTGAAGCGGCGGTAAATCAGCCCCAGCATTTT
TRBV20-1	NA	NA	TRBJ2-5	CSAKPGETQYF	TGCAGTGCTAAACCAGGGGAGACCCAGTACTTC
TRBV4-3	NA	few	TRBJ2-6	CASSHGQSGANVLTF	TGCGCCAGCAGCCACGGACAGTCTGGGGCCAACGTCCTGACTTTC